Presented here are 15 T cell receptor beta chains from one specimen sequenced in a study of blood T cell repertoires in COVID-19. Sequenced by immunoSEQ multiplex PCR; TCRdb stores in-frame clones only, minus some. The sample has a few hundred thousand clones; 85% are singletons. Sequenced input: peripheral blood. Receptor source: a woman aged 45-59 years with active or convalescent COVID-19.

The V gene is TRBV4-1, the J gene TRBJ1-3; a weak D match, TRBD1 (5 bases). The CDR3 is 16 amino acids. CDR1 and CDR2 from the germline V gene are MGHRA and YSYEKL. V was cut by 5 bases and J by 0 bases, with 14 bases left in between. The CDR3 DNA reads as TGCGCCAGCAGCGACTCACAGGCGAACTCTGGAAACACCATATATTTT. Amino acid sequence: CASSDSQANSGNTIYF.

The table lists this clone with a count of one. The chain has TRBV15 and TRBJ1-4; the D is unclear. Germline lookup yields CDR1 LNHNV and CDR2 YYDKDF (reference sequence). CDR3 length: 11 amino acids. Trimming took 4 bases from V and 7 from J, leaving 4 bases between them. In DNA, the CDR3 is TGTGCCACCAGCACCATTGAAAAACTGTTTTTT. This encodes CATSTIEKLFF.

The chain links TRBV6-4 to TRBJ2-1, with D tentatively TRBD2 (6 bases). Germline V gene lookup returns CDR1 MRHNA and CDR2 SNTAGT. CDR3 length: 14 amino acids. V was clipped by 3 bases and J by 6 bases, with 12 bases between them. The CDR3 nucleotides read TGTGCCAGCAGTGAGGCCGGGAGTAGCAATGAGCAGTTCTTC. This sequence encodes CASSEAGSSNEQFF.

In its sample, this clone was seen once. The V and J genes are TRBV9 and TRBJ2-1; TRBD2 matches at 10 bases. V lost 0 bases, J lost 6 bases, and 15 bases stayed unmatched. Germline CDR1 reads SGDLS; CDR2 reads YYNGEE. The CDR3 sequence is 19 residues long. The CDR3 spells CASSVATAGGPPHRNEQFF. In DNA form, the CDR3 reads TGTGCCAGCAGCGTAGCTACAGCGGGAGGGCCACCCCATCGCAATGAGCAGTTCTTC.

The chain is built from TRBV18 and TRBJ1-2, with 11 nucleotides matching TRBD1. The CDR3 sequence is 15 residues long. The germline V gene has CDR1 KGHSH and CDR2 LQKENI. J lost 3 bases, V lost 6 bases, and 6 bases had no gene match. CDR3 DNA sequence: TGTGCCAGCTCCCCGGACAGGGGGCTTTACTATGGCTACACCTTC. It translates to CASSPDRGLYYGYTF. Complete variable domain (other parts from reference TRBV18 and TRBJ1-2): NAGVMQNPRHLVRRRGQEARLRCSPMKGHSHVYWYRQLPEEGLKFMVYLQKENIIDESGMPKERFSAEFPKEGPSILRIQQVVRGDSAAYFCASSPDRGLYYGYTFGSGTRLTVV.

V and J are TRBV10-3 and TRBJ1-1; 8 bases fit TRBD1. V shed 9 bases and J 1 base; nucleotides not matched to a gene: 4. The CDR3 consists of 13 residues. Germline V gene sequence: CDR1 ENHRY, CDR2 SYGVKD. CDR3 DNA: TGTGCCATTACAGGGGGATGGAACACTGAAGCTTTCTTT. This sequence encodes CAITGGWNTEAFF.

CDR3 in DNA: TGTGCCAGCAGCTCTCACAGAGAGTTCTACGAGCAGTACTTC. Translation gives CASSSHREFYEQYF. The J gene is TRBJ2-7, the V gene TRBV7-2; unclear D gene. Trimming shortened V by 4 bases and J by 3 bases, and 13 bases separated the two germline ends. Germline-derived CDR1 and CDR2 are SGHTA and FQGNSA. The CDR3 covers 14 residues.

The CDR3 region has the DNA TGTGCCAGCAGCTTACGCCCGACTAGCGTTTTTAGCACAGATACGCAGTATTTT. Its translation: CASSLRPTSVFSTDTQYF. This chain uses TRBV7-2 with TRBJ2-3, with TRBD2 matching over 8 bases. The junction had 10 bases not matched to a gene; V was cut back by 2 bases and J by 0 bases. The CDR3 extends over 18 amino acids. Germline CDR1 and CDR2: SGHTA and FQGNSA.

The rearrangement links TRBV7-6 to TRBJ2-1; 15 bases are shared with TRBD2. The V and J ends lost 5 bases and 8 bases, in that order; junction bases with no gene match: 10. Per the germline V gene, CDR1 is SGHVS and CDR2 is FNYEAQ. The CDR3 has 17 amino acids. CDR3 DNA: TGTGCCAGCAGCATTCGGACTAGCGGGAGGGAGGTCGATGAGCAGTTCTTC. Encoded protein: CASSIRTSGREVDEQFF.

This clone appeared a few times. This chain connects TRBV7-9 to TRBJ2-7; the D gene is possibly TRBD1 (5 bases). The germline gives CDR1 SEHNR, CDR2 FQNEAQ (reference sequence). There are 16 residues in the CDR3. The germline V and J ends were trimmed by 2 bases and 0 bases, with 14 bases remaining between them. CDR3 residues: CASSLIGADGSYEQYF. Written as DNA, the CDR3 is TGTGCCAGCAGCTTAATTGGGGCGGATGGCTCCTACGAGCAGTACTTC.

The V and J genes are TRBV4-1 and TRBJ1-1; D is unclear. Trimming took off 1 base at V and 11 bases at J, with 14 bases between the two ends. The germline V gene has CDR1 MGHRA and CDR2 YSYEKL. The CDR3 is made up of 13 amino acids. CDR3 DNA sequence: TGCGCCAGCAGCCAAGGAACCGTCTGGGAGGCTTTCTTT. Its protein product is CASSQGTVWEAFF.

The J gene is TRBJ1-2, the V gene TRBV2; no clear D gene. Germline CDR1 and CDR2: SNHLY and FYNNEI. The CDR3 length is 15 residues. V shed 6 bases and J shed 4 bases, with 18 bases lying between them. The CDR3 sequence is CASRPIEPRSYGYTF. CDR3 nucleotide sequence: TGTGCCAGCAGACCTATCGAACCACGGAGCTATGGCTACACCTTC.

The chain carries TRBV30 and TRBJ2-3; perhaps TRBD2 as D (6 bases). The CDR3 totals 14 residues. V dropped 3 bases and J dropped 0 bases, with 10 bases sitting between them. CDR1 is GTSNPN and CDR2 is SVGIG in the germline V gene (reference sequence). The CDR3 spells CAWSRDWSTDTQYF. The CDR3 nucleotides read TGTGCCTGGAGCCGGGACTGGAGCACAGATACGCAGTATTTT. The full variable domain, in which reference TRBV30 and TRBJ2-3 provide the parts outside the CDR3, is SQTIHQWPATLVQPVGSPLSLECTVEGTSNPNLYWYRQAAGRGLQLLFYSVGIGQISSEVPQNLSASRPQDRQFILSSKKLLLSDSGFYLCAWSRDWSTDTQYFGPGTRLTVL.

The chain is built from TRBV28 and TRBJ1-5, with D tentatively TRBD1 (6 bases). The germline CDR1 and CDR2 sequences are MDHEN and SYDVKM. V lost 6 bases, J lost 3 bases, and 12 bases lay in between. The CDR3 contains 14 residues. The DNA of the CDR3 is TGTGCCAGCAGCCTGACAGGACTCAATCAGCCCCAGCATTTT. It yields the protein CASSLTGLNQPQHF. Together with reference TRBV28 and TRBJ1-5, the CDR3 gives the full variable domain: DVKVTQSSRYLVKRTGEKVFLECVQDMDHENMFWYRQDPGLGLRLIYFSYDVKMKEKGDIPEGYSVSREKKERFSLILESASTNQTSMYLCASSLTGLNQPQHFGDGTRLSIL.

CDR3 coding DNA: TGCGCCAGCAGCTTCGGACTAGCGGGAGGCGGGGACAATGAGCAGTTCTTC. Protein sequence: CASSFGLAGGGDNEQFF. The genes are TRBV5-1 and TRBJ2-1; 14 bases fit TRBD2. From germline, CDR1 is SGHRS and CDR2 YFSETQ. V dropped 2 bases and J dropped 5; count of bases not matched to a gene: 6. The CDR3 length is 17 residues.